This T cell receptor (beta chain) is from a study of blood T cell repertoires in COVID-19. The germline CDR1 and CDR2 sequences are MNHEY and SVGAGI. Trimming pared 0 bases from V and 4 bases from J, leaving 9 bases between. The CDR3 spans 15 residues. Self-reported history from a screening survey and questionnaire set each donor's cohort. The table lists this clone with a few counts. This table comes from immunoSEQ multiplex PCR, and its TCRdb copy is limited to in-frame clones, with some not included. This sample carries about 190,000 clones, more than 75% of them seen once, and the ten largest clones take about a sixth.

The J gene is TRBJ2-2, the V gene TRBV6-5; a weak D match, TRBD1 (6 bases). The receptor's source is a woman aged 45-65 years with acute COVID-19. Sequencing was done on a sample of PBMCs or T cells enriched from blood (not recorded which). CDR3 sequence reads: CASSYSRGSTGELFF. DNA for the CDR3: TGTGCCAGCAGTTACTCGAGGGGGAGCACCGGGGAGCTGTTTTTT.